The 25 T cell receptor beta chains listed next were all sequenced from one sample in a study of blood T cell repertoires in COVID-19. Using immunoSEQ multiplex PCR, the repertoire was profiled, and TCRdb retains in-frame clones only, with some absent. Among 200,000 to 250,000 clones listed, about four fifths were seen once. Input material: peripheral blood. These receptor sequences come from an elderly woman with COVID-19, enrolled during active disease.

In this sample, this clone turned up a few times. The rearrangement uses TRBV3-1 (or the pseudogene TRBV3-2) and TRBJ2-1, with TRBD2 identical over 8 bases. From germline, CDR1 is LGHDT and CDR2 YNNKEL (reference sequence). V lost 0 bases to trimming and J lost 9 bases; unmatched junction nucleotides: 7. The CDR3 covers 15 residues. Here the CDR3 DNA reads TGTGCCAGCAGCCAAGAAGGGCTAGCGGGTTGTGAGCAGTTCTTC. Its protein product is CASSQEGLAGCEQFF.

The chain has TRBV6-5 and TRBJ2-5, with 9 bases aligning to TRBD1. V lost 6 bases to trimming and J lost 5 bases; unmatched junction nucleotides: 10. CDR1 and CDR2 (germline): MNHEY, SVGAGI. The CDR3 has 15 amino acids. The CDR3 nucleotides read TGTGCCAGCAGCACCCGGACAGGGGTTCGGGAGACCCAGTACTTC. It yields the protein CASSTRTGVRETQYF.

The chain couples TRBV6-5 to TRBJ2-2; 10 nucleotides line up with TRBD1. The CDR3 consists of 14 residues. Germline V lookup: CDR1 MNHEY, CDR2 SVGAGI. The ends lost 6 bases at V and 6 bases at J; junction bases unmatched: 4. The CDR3 nucleotides read TGTGCCAGCAGATCGACAGGGGGCTCCGGGGAGCTGTTTTTT. This encodes CASRSTGGSGELFF.

J is TRBJ2-5 and V is TRBV4-2, with D perhaps TRBD1 (6 bases). Germline CDR1 LGHNA, CDR2 YNFKEQ. This CDR3 contains 16 residues. The V gene lost 0 bases and the J gene lost 7 bases, with 18 bases spanning the gap. The CDR3 region has the DNA TGTGCCAGCAGCCAAGATCTATTGACTCGAGGGGGGACCCAGTACTTC. Its translation: CASSQDLLTRGGTQYF.

The chain is built from TRBV6-2 or TRBV6-3 and TRBJ2-3; 11 nucleotides line up with TRBD2. The CDR3 runs to 18 residues. V lost 1 base and J lost 2; bases outside the gene matches: 8. CDR1 is MNHEY and CDR2 is SVGEGT in the germline V gene. CDR3 sequence reads: CASSYLRGTSGLTDTQYF. CDR3 in DNA: TGTGCCAGCAGTTACTTGAGAGGGACTAGCGGTCTCACAGATACGCAGTATTTT.

The gene calls are TRBV10-3 and TRBJ2-1; 9 positions agree with TRBD2. Germline V gene data show CDR1 as ENHRY and CDR2 as SYGVKD. This CDR3 is 15 amino acids long. The V and J ends lost 4 bases and 4 bases, in that order; junction bases with no gene match: 5. The CDR3 loop reads CAISAGLAFYNEQFF. CDR3 DNA sequence: TGTGCCATCAGTGCAGGACTAGCGTTTTACAATGAGCAGTTCTTC.

V is TRBV9 and J is TRBJ2-1; 7 nucleotides align to TRBD2. This CDR3 region has 15 residues. V gave up 0 bases and J gave up 6 bases; unmatched junction bases: 6. Germline V gene sequence: CDR1 SGDLS, CDR2 YYNGEE. The CDR3 region has the DNA TGTGCCAGCAGCGTAGCAGTGACTAGCAGCAATGAGCAGTTCTTC. It specifies CASSVAVTSSNEQFF.

The chain links TRBV30 to TRBJ2-1, with 7 bases fitting TRBD2. Trimming at V came to 2 bases and at J to 7 bases, leaving 11 bases not matched to a gene. Germline loops: CDR1 GTSNPN, CDR2 SVGIG (reference sequence). This CDR3 spans 15 amino acids. CDR3 residues: CAWSRVAGEVNEQFF. The CDR3 DNA reads as TGTGCCTGGAGTCGGGTAGCGGGCGAGGTGAATGAGCAGTTCTTC.

This clone was observed a handful of times. V gene TRBV6-5 combines with J gene TRBJ1-1; D gene uncertain. The CDR3 length is 13 residues. The V gene's germline CDR1 is MNHEY and CDR2 SVGAGI. Trimming took off 2 bases at V and 1 base at J, with 5 bases between the two ends. Here the CDR3 DNA reads TGTGCCAGCAGTTACATCCAGAACACTGAAGCTTTCTTT. Translated, it gives CASSYIQNTEAFF.

Concerning this clone itself: One junction end disagrees with the germline gene, perhaps due to a read error. The chain uses TRBV2 and TRBJ1-6; D possibly corresponds to TRBD1 (6 bases). Germline V gene data show CDR1 as SNHLY and CDR2 as FYNNEI. The CDR3 covers 12 residues. The CDR3 DNA sequence: TGTGCCAGCAGTCCAGGGGATTCCCCCCTCCACTTT. Encoded protein: CASSPGDSPLHF.

V and J are TRBV27 and TRBJ2-6, with 7 bases identical to TRBD2. The germline V gene has CDR1 MNHEY and CDR2 SMNVEV (reference sequence). V lost 4 bases, J lost 0 bases, and 3 bases stayed unmatched. The CDR3 runs to 16 residues. The CDR3 DNA reads TGTGCCAGCAGTTGGGAGCGGGACTCTGGGGCCAACGTCCTGACTTTC. It encodes CASSWERDSGANVLTF.

This clone was picked up a small number of times. V usage is TRBV3-1 (or the pseudogene TRBV3-2) and J usage is TRBJ1-6; 9 bases line up with TRBD1. Germline CDR1 reads LGHDT; CDR2 reads YNNKEL (reference sequence). The ends lost 1 base at V and 8 bases at J; junction bases unmatched: 6. The CDR3 totals 16 residues. CDR3 protein: CASSQAGQGNHSPLHF. CDR3 nucleotide sequence: TGTGCCAGCAGCCAAGCTGGACAGGGGAATCATTCACCCCTCCACTTT.

The V and J genes are TRBV6-2 or TRBV6-3 and TRBJ2-3; the D gene is possibly TRBD2 (6 bases). Germline lookup yields CDR1 MNHEY and CDR2 SVGEGT. V was shortened by 4 bases and J by 1 base, with 21 bases between the two germline ends. The CDR3 is 18 residues long. The CDR3 nucleotides read TGTGCCAGCAGTTCCACATTGGGACTTCTCCTCGGCACAGATACGCAGTATTTT. Its translation: CASSSTLGLLLGTDTQYF.

V and J are TRBV7-3 and TRBJ2-1; D possibly corresponds to TRBD2 (6 bases). The ends were cut back, 2 bases at V and 9 bases at J, with 17 bases in the middle. The CDR3 sequence is 15 residues long. Per germline, CDR1 SGHTA and CDR2 FQGTGA. The CDR3 region has the DNA TGTGCCAGCAGCTTAGGGGGACTGCGGCTAGGTGAGCAGTTCTTC. The encoded protein is CASSLGGLRLGEQFF.

V is TRBV19 and J is TRBJ1-5; no clear D gene. The CDR3 runs to 14 residues. V was pared by 3 bases and J by 9 bases, with 15 bases between. Germline V gives CDR1 LNHDA, CDR2 SQIVND (reference sequence). The chain's CDR3 is CASSITGEETPQHF. Here the CDR3 DNA reads TGTGCCAGTAGTATTACCGGGGAAGAAACGCCCCAGCATTTT.

This clone was counted only a few times. The chain has TRBV20-1 and TRBJ1-1, with D unclear. From germline, CDR1 is DFQATT and CDR2 SNEGSKA (reference sequence). Trimming cost V 4 bases and J 5 bases, with 5 bases left between them. CDR3 length: 10 amino acids. The CDR3 coding sequence is TGCAGTGCTACCCATACTGAAGCTTTCTTT. Its translation: CSATHTEAFF.

J is TRBJ1-2 and V is TRBV5-4; D might be TRBD1 (6 bases). This CDR3 has 15 residues. The ends were cut back, 3 bases at V and 4 bases at J, with 16 bases in the middle. Germline values: CDR1 SGHNT, CDR2 YYREEE (reference sequence). This CDR3 is CASSSQGQSVYGYTF. The CDR3 nucleotides are TGTGCCAGCAGCTCACAGGGACAATCAGTCTATGGCTACACCTTC.

The rearrangement joins TRBV11-3 to TRBJ2-1; D possibly corresponds to TRBD1 (7 bases). Germline V gene lookup returns CDR1 SGHNT and CDR2 YENEEA. V dropped 1 base and J dropped 4 bases, with 11 bases sitting between them. This CDR3 is built from 15 residues. CDR3 sequence reads: CASSLVAGGYNEQFF. In nucleotides, the CDR3 is TGTGCCAGCAGCTTAGTCGCAGGGGGGTACAATGAGCAGTTCTTC.

The gene calls are TRBV12-3 or TRBV12-4 and TRBJ2-1; possibly TRBD1 for D (5 bases). Between the trimmed V and J ends, which lost 6 bases and 7 bases, there was a span of 13 bases. This CDR3 has 13 residues. CDR3 amino acids: CASSRPRVNEQFF. The CDR3 DNA follows: TGTGCCAGCAGCCGGCCCAGGGTAAATGAGCAGTTCTTC.

The rearrangement uses TRBV5-8 and TRBJ1-1; D remains ambiguous. The germline V and J ends were trimmed by 3 bases and 7 bases, with 16 bases remaining between them. The CDR3 totals 14 residues. Looked up from germline, CDR1 is SGHTS and CDR2 is YDEGEE. This chain's CDR3 is CASSWSRNRGEAFF. The CDR3 bases are TGTGCCAGCAGCTGGAGTAGGAACCGGGGTGAAGCTTTCTTT.

The V call is TRBV5-1, the J call TRBJ2-1; maybe TRBD1 (6 bases). V shed 0 bases and J shed 5 bases, with 6 bases lying between them. There are 13 residues in the CDR3. Germline V gene lookup returns CDR1 SGHRS and CDR2 YFSETQ. The CDR3 DNA is TGCGCCAGCAGCTTGGACAGGGACAATGAGCAGTTCTTC. Its translation is CASSLDRDNEQFF.

This clone was detected only once. This sequence joins TRBV11-1 and TRBJ2-7, with D perhaps TRBD2 (6 bases). The CDR3 consists of 14 residues. From germline, CDR1 is SGHAT and CDR2 FQDESV (reference sequence). Trimming stripped 3 bases from V and 1 base from J, with 10 bases between. The DNA of the CDR3 is TGTGCCAGCAGCTTTGGGACTGGTTCCTACGAGCAGTACTTC. Amino acids: CASSFGTGSYEQYF.

The chain links TRBV3-1 (or the pseudogene TRBV3-2) to TRBJ2-1; possibly TRBD1 for D (6 bases). V was shortened by 2 bases and J by 6 bases, with 8 bases between the two germline ends. Germline V lookup: CDR1 LGHDT, CDR2 YNNKEL (reference sequence). The CDR3 has 13 residues. The CDR3 sequence is CASSQLQGNEQFF. The CDR3 coding sequence is TGTGCCAGCAGCCAATTACAGGGCAATGAGCAGTTCTTC.

V usage is TRBV25-1 and J usage is TRBJ1-2; D uncertain. Germline-derived CDR1 and CDR2 are MGHDK and SYGVNS. The V and J ends lost 5 bases and 2 bases respectively, with 9 bases between them. This CDR3 comprises 13 residues. The CDR3 DNA sequence: TGTGCCAGCAGTCCTTCGGGGAACTATGGCTACACCTTC. This encodes CASSPSGNYGYTF.

V gene TRBV15 combines with J gene TRBJ1-2, with TRBD1 matching over 7 bases. The junction had 10 bases not matched to a gene; V was cut back by 2 bases and J by 7 bases. CDR3 size: 15 residues. CDR1 LNHNV and CDR2 YYDKDF come from the germline V gene (reference sequence). The CDR3 reads CATSRSSGQQSGYTF. The DNA of the CDR3 is TGTGCCACCAGCAGATCATCGGGACAGCAAAGTGGCTACACCTTC. Full variable domain (outside the CDR3, taken from reference TRBV15 and TRBJ1-2): DAMVIQNPRYQVTQFGKPVTLSCSQTLNHNVMYWYQQKSSQAPKLLFHYYDKDFNNEADTPDNFQSRRPNTSFCFLDIRSPGLGDTAMYLCATSRSSGQQSGYTFGSGTRLTVV.